Listed here are 4 T cell receptor beta chains from one sample, sequenced in a study of beta chain features in type 1 diabetes. Reverse transcribing all isolated RNA meant expressed TCRB transcripts were sequenced. TCRdb's table, derived via immunoSEQ multiplex PCR, lists solely in-frame clones and lacks some. The data hold under 850,000 clones, with around an eighth observed a single time. Whole-study results and caveats: Shortening of TCRB CDR3s, moderate but significant, appeared in all four CD4+ subsets of Type 1 diabetes patients.

Their antigen targets remain unknown. The sample comprised naive CD4+ T cells from blood. The receptors were gathered from a young man with type 1 diabetes.

This clone came up a few times. V and J are TRBV29-1 and TRBJ2-7; D is possibly TRBD1 (5 bases). V was pared by 3 bases and J by 6 bases, with 15 bases between. The CDR3 length is 13 residues. Per germline, CDR1 SQVTM and CDR2 ANQGSEA. CDR3 region: CSVEIEQGSEQYF. The CDR3 DNA reads as TGCAGCGTTGAGATCGAGCAGGGTAGCGAGCAGTACTTC.

V is TRBV19 and J is TRBJ1-1; 10 bases line up with TRBD1. Germline CDR1 reads LNHDA; CDR2 reads SQIVND (reference sequence). V shed 6 bases, J shed 5 bases, and the junction held 12 bases outside the gene matches. The CDR3 has 16 residues. The chain's CDR3 is CASSKVPGQGKTEAFF. The CDR3 DNA reads as TGTGCCAGTAGCAAGGTCCCGGGACAGGGGAAAACTGAAGCTTTCTTT.

This clone was observed a few times. The V call is TRBV15, the J call TRBJ1-1; D not resolved. Germline CDR1 LNHNV, CDR2 YYDKDF (reference sequence). The V gene lost 1 base and the J gene lost 0 bases, with 9 bases spanning the gap. The CDR3 length is 15 residues. The CDR3 sequence is CATSRGSSMNTEAFF. DNA for the CDR3: TGTGCCACCAGCAGAGGGTCCAGCATGAACACTGAAGCTTTCTTT.

This clone has a handful of counts. V usage is TRBV29-1 and J usage is TRBJ2-3; perhaps TRBD2 as D (5 bases). CDR1 is SQVTM, CDR2 ANQGSEA, per germline. The CDR3 has 12 amino acids. The germline V and J ends were trimmed by 0 bases and 11 bases, with 12 bases remaining between them. The DNA of the CDR3 is TGCAGCGTTGAAGAGGGAGAGGGTGAGCAGTATTTT. It specifies CSVEEGEGEQYF.